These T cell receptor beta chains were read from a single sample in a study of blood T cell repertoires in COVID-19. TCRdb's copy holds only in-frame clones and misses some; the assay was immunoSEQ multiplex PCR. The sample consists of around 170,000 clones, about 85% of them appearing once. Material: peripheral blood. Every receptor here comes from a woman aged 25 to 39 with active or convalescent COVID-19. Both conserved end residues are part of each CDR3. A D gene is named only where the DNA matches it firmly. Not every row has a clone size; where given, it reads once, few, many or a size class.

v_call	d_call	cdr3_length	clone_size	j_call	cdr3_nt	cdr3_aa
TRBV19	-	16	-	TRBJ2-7	TGTGCCAGTATCCATGTAACTCGCGGTTCGACCTACGAGCAGTACTTC	CASIHVTRGSTYEQYF
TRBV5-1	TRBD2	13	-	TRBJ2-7	TGCGCCAGCAGCGGGACTATTTCCTACGAGCAGTACTTC	CASSGTISYEQYF
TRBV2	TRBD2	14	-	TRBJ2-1	TGTGCCAGGGAGAGCGGGAGACTCTACAATGAGCAGTTCTTC	CARESGRLYNEQFF
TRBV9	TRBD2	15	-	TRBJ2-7	TGTGCCAGCAGCTTCCTAGCGGGAGGCCCCTACGAGCAGTACTTC	CASSFLAGGPYEQYF
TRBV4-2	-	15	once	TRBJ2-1	TGTGCCAGCAGCCAAGATCCCGACAGCCTCAATGAGCAGTTCTTC	CASSQDPDSLNEQFF
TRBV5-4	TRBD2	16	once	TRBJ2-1	TGTGCCAGCAGCGCCCAAACTAGCGGGAGGAACAATGAGCAGTTCTTC	CASSAQTSGRNNEQFF
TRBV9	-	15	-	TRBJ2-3	TGTGCCAGCAGCGTACAGGGACTCTACACAGATACGCAGTATTTT	CASSVQGLYTDTQYF
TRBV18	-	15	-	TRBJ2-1	TGTGCCAGCTCACTCACCGGCGGCGGCTACAATGAGCAGTTCTTC	CASSLTGGGYNEQFF
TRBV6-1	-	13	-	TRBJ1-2	TGTGCCAGCAGTGAATCGGCAGAGGTGGGCTACACCTTC	CASSESAEVGYTF
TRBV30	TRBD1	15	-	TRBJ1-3	TGTGCCTGGGTTAAAACAGGGGAAGGAAGTAACACCATATATTTT	CAWVKTGEGSNTIYF
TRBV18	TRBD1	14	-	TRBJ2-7	TGTGCCAGCTCACCACGAAACAGGGGGTCCGAGCAGTACTTC	CASSPRNRGSEQYF
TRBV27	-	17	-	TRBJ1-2	TGTGCCAGCAGCCTCTCGGCCGAGGGAGGATTAGGCTATGGCTACACCTTC	CASSLSAEGGLGYGYTF
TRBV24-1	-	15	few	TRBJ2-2	TGTGCCACCCTAGGTAGGGGCGCGAACACCGGGGAGCTGTTTTTT	CATLGRGANTGELFF
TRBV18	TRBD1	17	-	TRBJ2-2	TGTGCCAGCTCACCACCAGTTGGGACAGTGAACACCGGGGAGCTGTTTTTT	CASSPPVGTVNTGELFF
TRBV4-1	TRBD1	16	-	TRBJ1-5	TGCGCCAGCAGCCAAGATCGGGACAGGGGCAATCAGCCCCAGCATTTT	CASSQDRDRGNQPQHF
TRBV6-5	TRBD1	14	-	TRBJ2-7	TGTGCCAGCACCAACAGGGGGATGAGCTACGAGCAGTACTTC	CASTNRGMSYEQYF
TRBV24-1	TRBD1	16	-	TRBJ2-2	TGTGCCACCAGTGACTCCGGGACAGGGGGAAGCGGGGAGCTGTTTTTT	CATSDSGTGGSGELFF
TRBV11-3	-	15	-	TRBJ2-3	TGTGCCAGCAGCTTAGGCGATAGAGGCACAGATACGCAGTATTTT	CASSLGDRGTDTQYF
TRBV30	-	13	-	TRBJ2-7	TGTGCCTGGAGTGTACAGGGATTCTACGAGCAGTACTTC	CAWSVQGFYEQYF
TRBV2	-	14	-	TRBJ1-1	TGTGCCAGCAGTGGTCGCAGTTATAACACTGAAGCTTTCTTT	CASSGRSYNTEAFF
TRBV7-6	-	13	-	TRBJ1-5	TGTGCCAGCAGCGCAAAACAGGGACAGCCCCAGCATTTT	CASSAKQGQPQHF
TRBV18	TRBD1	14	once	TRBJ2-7	TGTGCCAGCTCACGACAGGGGAGCTCCTACGAGCAGTACTTC	CASSRQGSSYEQYF
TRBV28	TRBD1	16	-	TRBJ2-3	TGTGCCAGCAGTAGGTTCAGGGGGCGCGCGGTAGATACGCAGTATTTT	CASSRFRGRAVDTQYF
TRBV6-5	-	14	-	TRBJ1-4	TGTGCCAGCAGTCAGGCAGGGCCTAATGAAAAACTGTTTTTT	CASSQAGPNEKLFF
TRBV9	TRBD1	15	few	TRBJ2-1	TGTGCCAGCAGCCCCCAGGGGGCAGGGTACAATGAGCAGTTCTTC	CASSPQGAGYNEQFF
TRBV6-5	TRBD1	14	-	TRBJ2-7	TGTGCCAGCAGTTACGGATGGACAGGGAACGAGCAGTACTTC	CASSYGWTGNEQYF
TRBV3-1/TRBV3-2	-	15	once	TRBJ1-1	TGTGCCAGCAGCCAAGTGGGGACACCTAACACTGAAGCTTTCTTT	CASSQVGTPNTEAFF
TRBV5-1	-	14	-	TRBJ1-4	TGCGCCAGCAGCTTGTTTCCTGCGGGGGAAAAACTGTTTTTT	CASSLFPAGEKLFF
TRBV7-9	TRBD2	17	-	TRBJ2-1	TGTGCCAGCAGCAGATCTAGCGGGGGGCCCCTACAATATGAGCAGTTCTTC	CASSRSSGGPLQYEQFF
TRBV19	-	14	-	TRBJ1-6	TGTGCCAGTAGTTTGGCGACAGATAATTCACCCCTCCACTTT	CASSLATDNSPLHF
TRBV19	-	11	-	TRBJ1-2	TGTGCCAGTAGTACAGGGTATGGCTACACCTTC	CASSTGYGYTF
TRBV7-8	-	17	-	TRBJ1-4	TGTGCCAGCAGCTTAGCCTATGACACTTCAACTAATGAAAAACTGTTTTTT	CASSLAYDTSTNEKLFF
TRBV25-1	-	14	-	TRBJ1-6	TGTGCCAGCAGTGAGGCCAGGGGTAATTCACCCCTCCACTTT	CASSEARGNSPLHF